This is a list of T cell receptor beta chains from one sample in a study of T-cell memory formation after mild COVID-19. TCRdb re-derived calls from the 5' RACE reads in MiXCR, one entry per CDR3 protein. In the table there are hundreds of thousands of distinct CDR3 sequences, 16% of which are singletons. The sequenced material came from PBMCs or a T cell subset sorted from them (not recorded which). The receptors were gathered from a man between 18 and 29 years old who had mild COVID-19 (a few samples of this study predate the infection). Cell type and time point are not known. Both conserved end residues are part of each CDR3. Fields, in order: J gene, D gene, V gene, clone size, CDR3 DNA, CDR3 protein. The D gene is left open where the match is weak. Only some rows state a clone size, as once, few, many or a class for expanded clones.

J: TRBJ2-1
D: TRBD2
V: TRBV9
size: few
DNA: TGTGCCAGCAGCGTATCGGCGGGGGGGCGGAATGAGCAGTTCTTC
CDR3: CASSVSAGGRNEQFF

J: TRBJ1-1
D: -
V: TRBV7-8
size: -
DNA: TGTGCCAGCAGCTCTTGGGGTTCCGGGGACACTGAAGCTTTCTTT
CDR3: CASSSWGSGDTEAFF

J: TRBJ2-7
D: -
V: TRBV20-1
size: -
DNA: TGCAGTGCTATCTACGTCGGGGTTCGCGAGCAGTACTTC
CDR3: CSAIYVGVREQYF

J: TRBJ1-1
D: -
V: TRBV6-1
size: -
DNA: TGTGCCAGCAGTAGGACAGTTTTCACTGAAGCTTTCTTT
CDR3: CASSRTVFTEAFF

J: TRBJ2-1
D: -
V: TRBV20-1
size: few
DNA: TGCAGTGCTAGTTTTCGCGACAGAAGGCTCTTC
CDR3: CSASFRDRRLF

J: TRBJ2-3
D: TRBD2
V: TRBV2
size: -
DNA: TGTGCCAGCAGTGACCGGCTAGCGGGGGGTGCGCAGTATTTT
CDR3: CASSDRLAGGAQYF

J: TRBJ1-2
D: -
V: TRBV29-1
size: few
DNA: TGCAGCGTTGATAGTGTGGGAGGCTACACCTTC
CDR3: CSVDSVGGYTF

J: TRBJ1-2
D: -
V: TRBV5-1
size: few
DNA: TGCGCCAGCAGCCCCACCTCGGAGGGGAACTATGGCTACACCTTC
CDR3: CASSPTSEGNYGYTF

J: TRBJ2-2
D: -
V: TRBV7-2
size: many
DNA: TGTGCCAGCAGCTTATTCCAAGGGGGGACCGGGGAGCTGTTTTTT
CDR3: CASSLFQGGTGELFF

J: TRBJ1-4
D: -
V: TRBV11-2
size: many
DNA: TGTGCCAGCAGCCCTGGGGGAGAGCAGAGATTTGAAAAACTGTTTTTT
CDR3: CASSPGGEQRFEKLFF

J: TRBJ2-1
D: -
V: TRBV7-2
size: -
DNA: TGTGCCAGCAGCCCTAATCCCGTCGGTCGGGTGATCAGCTCCTACAATGAGCAGTTCTTC
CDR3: CASSPNPVGRVISSYNEQFF

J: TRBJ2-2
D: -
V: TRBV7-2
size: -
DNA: TGTGCCAGCAGCTTACAGCGGTACACCGGGGAGCTGTTTTTT
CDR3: CASSLQRYTGELFF

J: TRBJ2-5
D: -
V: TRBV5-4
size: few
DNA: TGTGCCAGCACGACCGGAACGTCTGGAGAGACCCAGTACTTC
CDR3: CASTTGTSGETQYF

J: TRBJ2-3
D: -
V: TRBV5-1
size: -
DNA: TGCGCCAGCAGCGGATCCGGGACTAGCACAGATACGCAGTATTTT
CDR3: CASSGSGTSTDTQYF

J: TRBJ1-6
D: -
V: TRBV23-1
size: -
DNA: TGCGCCAGCAGTGGGACCGATTCACCCCTCCACTTT
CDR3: CASSGTDSPLHF

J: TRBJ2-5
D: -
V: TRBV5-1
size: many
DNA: TGCGCCAGCAGTTTACAGGGTGGAGAGACCCAGTACTTC
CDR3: CASSLQGGETQYF

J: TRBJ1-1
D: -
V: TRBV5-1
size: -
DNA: TGCGCCAGCAGCTTGGTCAGGGGAAAGACTGAAGCTTTCTTT
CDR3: CASSLVRGKTEAFF

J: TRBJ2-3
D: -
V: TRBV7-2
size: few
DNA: TGTGCCAGCAGCTTAGGGAGCCGCACAGATACGCAGTATTTT
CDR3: CASSLGSRTDTQYF

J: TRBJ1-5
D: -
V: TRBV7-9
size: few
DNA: TGTGCCAGCAGCTTAGCCGGACGGAGCAATCAGCCCCAGCATTTT
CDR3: CASSLAGRSNQPQHF

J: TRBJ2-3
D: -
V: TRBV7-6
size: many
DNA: TGTGCCAGCAGCTTGGAGGTGGGGGGCGATCAGTCAGATACGCAGTATTTT
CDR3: CASSLEVGGDQSDTQYF

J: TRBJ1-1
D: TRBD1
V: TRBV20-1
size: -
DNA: TGCAGTGCGACGCCGGGACAGGGGGCCGAGAACACTGAAGCTTTCTTT
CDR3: CSATPGQGAENTEAFF

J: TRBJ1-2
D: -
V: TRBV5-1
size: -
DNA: TGCGCCAGCAGCTTGGACTACGCTGGCTACACCTTC
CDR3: CASSLDYAGYTF

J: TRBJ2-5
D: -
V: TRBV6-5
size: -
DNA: TGTGCCAGCAGTTACAGGGGTCGGGGCGGAGAGACCCAGTACTTC
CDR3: CASSYRGRGGETQYF

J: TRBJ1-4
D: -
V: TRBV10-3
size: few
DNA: TGTGCCATCAGCCCGACAGCCACTAATGAAAAACTGTTTTTT
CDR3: CAISPTATNEKLFF

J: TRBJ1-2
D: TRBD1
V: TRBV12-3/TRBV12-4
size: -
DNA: TGTGCCAGCAGGGTCCGGGACAGGGGCTCTAACGGCTACACCTTC
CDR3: CASRVRDRGSNGYTF

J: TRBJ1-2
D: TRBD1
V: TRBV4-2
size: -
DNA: TGTGCCAGCAGCCAAGAGACAGGGTCTCACTATGGCTACACCTTC
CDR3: CASSQETGSHYGYTF

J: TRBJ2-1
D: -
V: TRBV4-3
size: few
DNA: TGCGCCAGCAGCCAAGGCCTGAATAGTGAGCAGTTCTTC
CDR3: CASSQGLNSEQFF

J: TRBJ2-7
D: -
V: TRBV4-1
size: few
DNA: TGCGCCAGCAGCCAACCGACTAAAAGGGCTTTAGAGCAGTACTTC
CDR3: CASSQPTKRALEQYF

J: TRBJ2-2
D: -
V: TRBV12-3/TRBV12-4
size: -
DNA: TGTGCCAGCAGTCCCGGGGCGTTACAGACCGGGGAGCTGTTTTTT
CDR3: CASSPGALQTGELFF

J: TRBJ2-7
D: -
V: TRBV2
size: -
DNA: TGTGCCAGCAAGCAGGGTGTCTACGAGCAGTACTTC
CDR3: CASKQGVYEQYF

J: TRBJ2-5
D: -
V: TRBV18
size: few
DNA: TGTGCCAGCTCACCATACGGACGCGGCGGGGGCTTGGAGACCCAGTACTTC
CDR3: CASSPYGRGGGLETQYF

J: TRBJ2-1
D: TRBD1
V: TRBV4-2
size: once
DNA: TGTGCCAGCAGCCCGTACGTCCGGGACAGGGGGAATGAGCAGTTCTTC
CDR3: CASSPYVRDRGNEQFF

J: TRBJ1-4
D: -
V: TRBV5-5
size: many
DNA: TGTGCCAGCAGCTTGCAATTAAAACGGCGGGACCCGGGAAAACTGTTTTTT
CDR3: CASSLQLKRRDPGKLFF

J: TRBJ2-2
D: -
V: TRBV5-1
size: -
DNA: TGCGCCAGCAGCTTCGCCAAGAACACCGGGGAGCTGTTTTTT
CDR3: CASSFAKNTGELFF

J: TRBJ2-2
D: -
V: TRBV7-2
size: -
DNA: TGTGCCAGCAGTATATTTCACTTGGCCGGGGAGCTGTTTTTT
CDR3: CASSIFHLAGELFF

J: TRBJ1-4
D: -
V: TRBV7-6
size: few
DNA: TGTGCCAGCAGCATCGGGGGCCTTAATGAAAAACTGTTTTTT
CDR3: CASSIGGLNEKLFF

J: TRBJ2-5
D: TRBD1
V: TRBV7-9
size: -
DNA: TGTGCCAGCAGCTTTGAGGGGGCGCCGGAGACCCAGTACTTC
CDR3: CASSFEGAPETQYF

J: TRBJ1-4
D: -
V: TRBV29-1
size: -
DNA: TGCATCGTTGCTGGGGGGACTAATGAAAAACTGTTTTTT
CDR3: CIVAGGTNEKLFF

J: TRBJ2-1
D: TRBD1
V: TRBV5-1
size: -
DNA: TGCGCCAGCAGCTTGAGCGGATACACAGGGGGATACAATGAGCAGTTCTTC
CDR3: CASSLSGYTGGYNEQFF

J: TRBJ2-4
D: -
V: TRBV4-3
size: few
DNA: TGCGCCAGCAGCCCCTCCTGGGGATTTGCCAAAAACATTCAGTACTTC
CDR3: CASSPSWGFAKNIQYF

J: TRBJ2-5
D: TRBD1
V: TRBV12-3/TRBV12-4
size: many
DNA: TGTGCCAGCAGTTTAGAATTCGGGGGACAGGTCGCAGGGGAGACCCAGTACTTC
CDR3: CASSLEFGGQVAGETQYF

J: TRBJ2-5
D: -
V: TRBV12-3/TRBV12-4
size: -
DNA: TGTGCCAGCCGTGTCCGTCGGGACCCCCAGTACTTC
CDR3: CASRVRRDPQYF

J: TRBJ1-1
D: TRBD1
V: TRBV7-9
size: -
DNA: TGTGCCAGCACCTTAGCAGGGGGGGACACTGAAGCTTTCTTT
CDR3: CASTLAGGDTEAFF

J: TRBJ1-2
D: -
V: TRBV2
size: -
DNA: TGTGCCAGCAGTGGGGTATTTACAGGGACTAACTATGGCTACACCTTC
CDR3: CASSGVFTGTNYGYTF

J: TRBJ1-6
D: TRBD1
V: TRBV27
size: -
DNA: TGTGCCAGCACCGGGACAGGGGATTCACCCCTCCACTTT
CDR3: CASTGTGDSPLHF

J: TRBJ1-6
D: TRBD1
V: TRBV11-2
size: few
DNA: TGTGCCAGCAGCTTAGCGGACAGGGATCACTCACCCCTCCACTTT
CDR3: CASSLADRDHSPLHF

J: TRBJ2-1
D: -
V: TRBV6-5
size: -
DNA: TGTGCCAGCAGTCACGGGTTACCAGCAGATGAGCAGTTCTTC
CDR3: CASSHGLPADEQFF

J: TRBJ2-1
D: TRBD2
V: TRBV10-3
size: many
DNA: TGTGCCACAAAGCAAGCTAGCGGGAATGAGCAGTTCTTC
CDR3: CATKQASGNEQFF